The clone carrying this TCR beta chain was observed a handful of times. The target antigen is unknown. Barcoded TCR alpha and TCR beta cDNA libraries with UMIs came from 5'RACE using constant-segment primers. TCRdb recomputed calls from the 5' RACE reads with MiXCR, one row per CDR3 protein. The sample carries a few hundred thousand distinct CDR3 sequences, roughly a tenth recorded once. The sample belongs to a study of T-cell memory formation after mild COVID-19. Whole-study findings and limits: There was no confirmation that second-wave clones peaking on day 37 were SARS-CoV-2 specific. Clones contracting day 15 to 85 were balanced CD4/CD8; later expanders leaned CD4+.

The ends were cut back, 0 bases at V and 2 bases at J, with 8 bases in the middle. Germline V CDR1 and CDR2: MNHEY, SMNVEV (reference sequence). This CDR3 is 14 amino acids long. This receptor was identified in a man aged 18 to 35 who had mild COVID-19 (a few samples of this study predate the infection). Cell type and time point are not known. V gene TRBV27 combines with J gene TRBJ2-7; no reliable D call. Specimen: PBMCs or a T cell subset sorted from them (not recorded which). The CDR3 reads CASSLSSHAYEQYF. The CDR3 nucleotides are TGTGCCAGCAGTTTATCAAGCCATGCCTACGAGCAGTACTTC.